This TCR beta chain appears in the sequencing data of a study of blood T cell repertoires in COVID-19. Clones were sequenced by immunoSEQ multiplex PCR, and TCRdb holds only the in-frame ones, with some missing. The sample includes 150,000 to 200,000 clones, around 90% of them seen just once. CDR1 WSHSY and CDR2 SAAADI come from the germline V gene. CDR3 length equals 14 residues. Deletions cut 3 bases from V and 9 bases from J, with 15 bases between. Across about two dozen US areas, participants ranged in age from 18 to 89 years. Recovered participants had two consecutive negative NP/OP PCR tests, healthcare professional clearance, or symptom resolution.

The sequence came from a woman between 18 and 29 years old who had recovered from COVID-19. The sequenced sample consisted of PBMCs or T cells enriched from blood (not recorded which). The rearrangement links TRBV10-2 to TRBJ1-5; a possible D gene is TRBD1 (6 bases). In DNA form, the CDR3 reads TGCGCCAGCAGTGACAGGGGCGGAATCCTGCCCCAGCATTTT. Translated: CASSDRGGILPQHF.